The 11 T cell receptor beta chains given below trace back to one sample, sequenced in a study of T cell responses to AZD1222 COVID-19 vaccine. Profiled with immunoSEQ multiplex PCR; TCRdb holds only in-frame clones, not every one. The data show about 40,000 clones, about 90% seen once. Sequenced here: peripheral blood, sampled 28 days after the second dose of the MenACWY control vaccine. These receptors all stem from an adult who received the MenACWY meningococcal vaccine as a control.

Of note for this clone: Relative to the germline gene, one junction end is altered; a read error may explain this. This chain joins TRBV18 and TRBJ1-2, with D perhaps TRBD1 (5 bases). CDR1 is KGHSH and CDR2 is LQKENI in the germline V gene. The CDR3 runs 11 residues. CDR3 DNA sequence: TGTGCCAGCTCACTACAGGATTTCCTGGGATTC. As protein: CASSLQDFLGF.

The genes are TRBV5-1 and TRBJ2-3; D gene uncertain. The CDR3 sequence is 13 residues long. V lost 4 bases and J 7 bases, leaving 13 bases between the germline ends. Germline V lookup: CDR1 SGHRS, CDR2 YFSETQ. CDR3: CASSGEGYNTQYF. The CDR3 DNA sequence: TGCGCCAGCAGCGGGGAAGGGTATAATACGCAGTATTTT.

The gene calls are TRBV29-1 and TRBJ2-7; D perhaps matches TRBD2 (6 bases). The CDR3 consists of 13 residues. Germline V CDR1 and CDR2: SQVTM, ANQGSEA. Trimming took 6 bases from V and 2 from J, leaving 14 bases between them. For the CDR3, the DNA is TGCAGCGTGCTGGGGGGAGGACCCTACGAGCAGTACTTC. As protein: CSVLGGGPYEQYF.

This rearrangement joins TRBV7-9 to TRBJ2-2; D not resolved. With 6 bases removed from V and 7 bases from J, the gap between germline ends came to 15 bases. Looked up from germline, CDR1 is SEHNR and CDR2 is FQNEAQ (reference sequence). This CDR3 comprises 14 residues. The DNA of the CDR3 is TGTGCCAGCAGTTCCCGCCCCGGCGTCGGGGAGCTGTTTTTT. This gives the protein CASSSRPGVGELFF.

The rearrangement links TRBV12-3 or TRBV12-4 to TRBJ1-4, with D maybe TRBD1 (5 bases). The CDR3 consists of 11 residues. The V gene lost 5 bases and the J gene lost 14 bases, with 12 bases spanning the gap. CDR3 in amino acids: CASSPGGRLFF. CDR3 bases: TGTGCCAGCAGTCCTGGGGGACGGCTGTTTTTT.

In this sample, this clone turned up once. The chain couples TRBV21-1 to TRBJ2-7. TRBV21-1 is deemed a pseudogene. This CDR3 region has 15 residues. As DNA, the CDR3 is TGTGCCAGCAGCCAGGAGACCAGCCGGGTCCACGAGCAGTACTTC. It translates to CASSQETSRVHEQYF.

CDR3 protein: CASSLIPRELFF. The CDR3 DNA follows: TGTGCCAGCAGCTTAATCCCTAGGGAGCTGTTTTTT. The genes are TRBV7-9 and TRBJ2-2; D unclear. Trimming took 2 bases from V and 9 from J, leaving 7 bases between them. Germline CDR1 is SEHNR and CDR2 is FQNEAQ (reference sequence). The CDR3 extends over 12 amino acids.

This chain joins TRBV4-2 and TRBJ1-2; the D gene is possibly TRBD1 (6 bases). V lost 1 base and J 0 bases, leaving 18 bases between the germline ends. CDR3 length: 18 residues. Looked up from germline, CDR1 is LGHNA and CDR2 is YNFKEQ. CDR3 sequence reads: CASSQVYRDTDSNYGYTF. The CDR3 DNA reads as TGTGCCAGCAGCCAAGTGTATAGGGACACTGATTCTAACTATGGCTACACCTTC.

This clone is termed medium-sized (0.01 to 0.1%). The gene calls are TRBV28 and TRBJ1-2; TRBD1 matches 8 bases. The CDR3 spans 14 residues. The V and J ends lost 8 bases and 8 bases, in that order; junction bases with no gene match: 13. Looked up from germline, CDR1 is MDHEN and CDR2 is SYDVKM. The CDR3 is CASRQGAVTMGYTF. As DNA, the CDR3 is TGTGCCAGCCGGCAGGGGGCAGTGACAATGGGCTACACCTTC.

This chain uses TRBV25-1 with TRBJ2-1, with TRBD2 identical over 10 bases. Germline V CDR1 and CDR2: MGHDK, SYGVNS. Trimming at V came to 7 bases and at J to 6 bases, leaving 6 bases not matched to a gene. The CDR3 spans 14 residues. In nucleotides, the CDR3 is TGTGCCAGCATCCCAAGCGGGAGGGTCAATGAGCAGTTCTTC. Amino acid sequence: CASIPSGRVNEQFF.

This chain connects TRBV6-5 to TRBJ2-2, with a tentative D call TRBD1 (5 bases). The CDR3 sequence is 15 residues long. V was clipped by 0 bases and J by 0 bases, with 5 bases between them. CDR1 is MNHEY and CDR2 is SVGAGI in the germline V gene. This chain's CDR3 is CASSYSGPNTGELFF. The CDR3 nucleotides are TGTGCCAGCAGTTACTCGGGGCCGAACACCGGGGAGCTGTTTTTT.